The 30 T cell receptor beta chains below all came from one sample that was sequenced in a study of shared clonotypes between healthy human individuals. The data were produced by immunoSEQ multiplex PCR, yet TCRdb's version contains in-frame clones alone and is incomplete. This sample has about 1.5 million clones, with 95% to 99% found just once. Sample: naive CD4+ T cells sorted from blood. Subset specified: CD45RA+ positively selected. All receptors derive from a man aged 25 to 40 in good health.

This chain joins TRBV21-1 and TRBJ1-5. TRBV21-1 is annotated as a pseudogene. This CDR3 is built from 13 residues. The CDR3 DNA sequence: TGTGCCAGCAGCGTGAGACTCCACCAGCCCCAGCATTTT. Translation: CASSVRLHQPQHF.

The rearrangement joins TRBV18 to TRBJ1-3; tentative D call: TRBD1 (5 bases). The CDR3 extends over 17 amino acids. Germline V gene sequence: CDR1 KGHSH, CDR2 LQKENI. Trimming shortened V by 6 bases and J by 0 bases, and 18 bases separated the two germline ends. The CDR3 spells CASSLTGTSSSGNTIYF. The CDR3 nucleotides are TGTGCCAGCTCCCTAACCGGGACGTCTAGCTCTGGAAACACCATATATTTT.

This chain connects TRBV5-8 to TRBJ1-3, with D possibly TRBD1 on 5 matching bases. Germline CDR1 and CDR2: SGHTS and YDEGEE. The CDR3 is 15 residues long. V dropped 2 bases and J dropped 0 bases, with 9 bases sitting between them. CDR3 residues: CASSFMGGSGNTIYF. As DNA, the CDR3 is TGTGCCAGCAGCTTTATGGGGGGCTCTGGAAACACCATATATTTT.

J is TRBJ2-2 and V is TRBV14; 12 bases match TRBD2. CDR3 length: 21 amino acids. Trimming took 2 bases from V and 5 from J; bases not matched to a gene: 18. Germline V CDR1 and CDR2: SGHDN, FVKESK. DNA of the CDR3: TGTGCCAGCAGCCAAAGTTTTATTACTGGCCTAGCGGGAGGGAGAACCGGGGAGCTGTTTTTT. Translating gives CASSQSFITGLAGGRTGELFF.

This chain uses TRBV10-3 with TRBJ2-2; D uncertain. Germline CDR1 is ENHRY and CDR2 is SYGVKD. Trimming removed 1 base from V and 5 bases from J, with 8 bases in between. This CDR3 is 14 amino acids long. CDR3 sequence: CAISELEITGELFF. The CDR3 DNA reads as TGTGCCATCAGTGAGTTGGAGATAACCGGGGAGCTGTTTTTT.

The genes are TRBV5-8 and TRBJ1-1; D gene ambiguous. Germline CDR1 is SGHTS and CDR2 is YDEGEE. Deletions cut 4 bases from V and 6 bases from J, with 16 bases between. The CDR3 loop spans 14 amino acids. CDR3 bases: TGTGCCAGCAGCGGGGATGAGAGGGTCGCTGAAGCTTTCTTT. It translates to CASSGDERVAEAFF.

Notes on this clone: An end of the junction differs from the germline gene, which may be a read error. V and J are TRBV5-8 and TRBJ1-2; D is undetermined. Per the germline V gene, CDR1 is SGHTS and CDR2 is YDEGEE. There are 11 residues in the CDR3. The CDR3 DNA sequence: TGTGCCAGCAGCTTGAAGACGGGATTGCTCTTC. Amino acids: CASSLKTGLLF.

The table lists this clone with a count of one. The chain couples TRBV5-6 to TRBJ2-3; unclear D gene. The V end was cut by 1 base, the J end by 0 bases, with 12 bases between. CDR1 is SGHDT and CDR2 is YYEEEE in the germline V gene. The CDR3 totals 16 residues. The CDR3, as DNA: TGTGCCAGCAGCTTGCCGGGTTCCCCTAGCACAGATACGCAGTATTTT. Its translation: CASSLPGSPSTDTQYF.

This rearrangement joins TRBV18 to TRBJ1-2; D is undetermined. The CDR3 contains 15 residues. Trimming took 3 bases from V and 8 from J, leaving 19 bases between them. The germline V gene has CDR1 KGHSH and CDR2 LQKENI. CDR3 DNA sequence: TGTGCCAGCTCACCTCAGAACCATAATACCTACGGCTACACCTTC. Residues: CASSPQNHNTYGYTF.

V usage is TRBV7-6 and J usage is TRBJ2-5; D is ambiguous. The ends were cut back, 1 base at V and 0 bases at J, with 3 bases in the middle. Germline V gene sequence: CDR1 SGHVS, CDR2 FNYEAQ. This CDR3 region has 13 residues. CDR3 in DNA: TGTGCCAGCAGCTTAGGGAACCAAGAGACCCAGTACTTC. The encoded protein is CASSLGNQETQYF.

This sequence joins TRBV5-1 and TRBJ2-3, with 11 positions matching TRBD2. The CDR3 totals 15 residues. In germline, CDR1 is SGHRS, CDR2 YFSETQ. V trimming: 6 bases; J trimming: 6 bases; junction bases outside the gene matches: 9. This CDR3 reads CASKAGTSGADTQYF. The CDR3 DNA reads TGCGCCAGCAAAGCCGGGACTAGCGGAGCGGATACGCAGTATTTT.

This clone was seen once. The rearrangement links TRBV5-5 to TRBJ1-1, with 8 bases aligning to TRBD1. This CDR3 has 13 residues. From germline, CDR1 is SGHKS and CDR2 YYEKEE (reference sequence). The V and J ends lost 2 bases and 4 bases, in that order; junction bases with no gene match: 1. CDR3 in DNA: TGTGCCAGCAGCTTTACAGGGGGCACTGAAGCTTTCTTT. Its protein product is CASSFTGGTEAFF.

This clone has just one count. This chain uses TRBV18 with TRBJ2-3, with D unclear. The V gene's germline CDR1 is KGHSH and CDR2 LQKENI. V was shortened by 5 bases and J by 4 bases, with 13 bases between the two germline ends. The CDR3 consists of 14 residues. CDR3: CASSSLRVADTQYF. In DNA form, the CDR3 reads TGTGCCAGCTCATCCCTAAGGGTCGCAGATACGCAGTATTTT. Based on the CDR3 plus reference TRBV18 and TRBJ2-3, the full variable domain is NAGVMQNPRHLVRRRGQEARLRCSPMKGHSHVYWYRQLPEEGLKFMVYLQKENIIDESGMPKERFSAEFPKEGPSILRIQQVVRGDSAAYFCASSSLRVADTQYFGPGTRLTVL.

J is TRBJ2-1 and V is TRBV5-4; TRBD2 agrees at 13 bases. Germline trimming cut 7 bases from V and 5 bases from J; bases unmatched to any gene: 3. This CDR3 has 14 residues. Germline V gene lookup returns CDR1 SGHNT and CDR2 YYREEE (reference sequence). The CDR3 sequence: CASPGLAGDNEQFF. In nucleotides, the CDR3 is TGTGCCAGCCCCGGACTAGCGGGAGACAATGAGCAGTTCTTC.

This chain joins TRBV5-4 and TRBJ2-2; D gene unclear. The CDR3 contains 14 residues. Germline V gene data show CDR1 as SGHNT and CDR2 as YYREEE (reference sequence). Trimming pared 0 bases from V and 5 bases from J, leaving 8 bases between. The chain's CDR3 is CASSLEIPTGELFF. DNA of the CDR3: TGTGCCAGCAGCTTGGAAATACCAACCGGGGAGCTGTTTTTT.

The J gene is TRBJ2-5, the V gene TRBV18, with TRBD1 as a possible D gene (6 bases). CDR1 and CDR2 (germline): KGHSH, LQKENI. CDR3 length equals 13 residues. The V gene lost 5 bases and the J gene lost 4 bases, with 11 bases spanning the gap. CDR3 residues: CASSATGLETQYF. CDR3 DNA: TGTGCCAGCTCAGCTACAGGGCTAGAGACCCAGTACTTC.

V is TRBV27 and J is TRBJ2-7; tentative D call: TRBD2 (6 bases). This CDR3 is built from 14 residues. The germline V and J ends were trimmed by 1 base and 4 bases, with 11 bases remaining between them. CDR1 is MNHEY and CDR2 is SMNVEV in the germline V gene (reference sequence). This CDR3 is CASSLFSGEYEQYF. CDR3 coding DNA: TGTGCCAGCAGTTTATTTTCGGGAGAATACGAGCAGTACTTC.

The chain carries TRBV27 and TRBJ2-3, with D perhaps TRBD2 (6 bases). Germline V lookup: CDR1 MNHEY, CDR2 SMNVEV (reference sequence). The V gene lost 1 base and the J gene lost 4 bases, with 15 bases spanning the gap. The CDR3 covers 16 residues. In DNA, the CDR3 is TGTGCCAGCAGTTTATGGACGGGAGTGGGTGCAGATACGCAGTATTTT. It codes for CASSLWTGVGADTQYF.

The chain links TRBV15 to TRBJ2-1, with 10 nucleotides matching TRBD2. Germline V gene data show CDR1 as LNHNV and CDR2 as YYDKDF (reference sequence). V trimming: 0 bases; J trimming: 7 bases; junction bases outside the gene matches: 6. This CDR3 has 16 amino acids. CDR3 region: CATSRDLAGASNEQFF. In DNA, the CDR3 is TGTGCCACCAGCAGAGATCTAGCGGGAGCTTCTAATGAGCAGTTCTTC.

CDR3 nucleotide sequence: TGTGCCAGCAGCTTGCAACAGGTCCAAGAGACCCAGTACTTC. This encodes CASSLQQVQETQYF. The V call is TRBV7-9, the J call TRBJ2-5; the D gene is possibly TRBD1 (5 bases). The germline V and J ends were trimmed by 3 bases and 1 base, with 9 bases remaining between them. Germline V gives CDR1 SEHNR, CDR2 FQNEAQ (reference sequence). This CDR3 region has 14 residues. Filled out from reference TRBV7-9 and TRBJ2-5, the complete variable domain reads DTGVSQNPRHKITKRGQNVTFRCDPISEHNRLYWYRQTLGQGPEFLTYFQNEAQLEKSRLLSDRFSAERPKGSFSTLEIQRTEQGDSAMYLCASSLQQVQETQYFGPGTRLLVL.

CDR3 region: CASSEGAGGVGELFF. DNA for the CDR3: TGTGCCAGCAGTGAGGGGGCAGGGGGCGTCGGGGAGCTGTTTTTT. This chain connects TRBV6-1 to TRBJ2-2, with 8 bases that match TRBD1. Trimming removed 3 bases from V and 7 bases from J; junction bases left unmatched: 7. Germline V gene data show CDR1 as MNHNS and CDR2 as SASEGT. The CDR3 runs to 15 residues.

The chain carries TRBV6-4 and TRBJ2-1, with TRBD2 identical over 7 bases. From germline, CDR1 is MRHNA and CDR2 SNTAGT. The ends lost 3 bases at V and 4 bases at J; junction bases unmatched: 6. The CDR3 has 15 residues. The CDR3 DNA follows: TGTGCCAGCAGTGAGGTAGCGGGCCTTTACAATGAGCAGTTCTTC. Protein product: CASSEVAGLYNEQFF.

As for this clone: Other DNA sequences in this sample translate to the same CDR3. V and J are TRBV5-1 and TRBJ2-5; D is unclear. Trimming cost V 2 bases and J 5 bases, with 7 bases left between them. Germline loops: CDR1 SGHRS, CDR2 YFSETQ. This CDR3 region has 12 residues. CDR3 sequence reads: CASSFTRETQYF. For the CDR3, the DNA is TGCGCCAGCAGCTTTACGAGGGAGACCCAGTACTTC.

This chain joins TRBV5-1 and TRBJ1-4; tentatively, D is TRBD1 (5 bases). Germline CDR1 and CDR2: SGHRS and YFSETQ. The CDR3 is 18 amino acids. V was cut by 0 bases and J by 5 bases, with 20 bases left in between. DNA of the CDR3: TGCGCCAGCAGCTTGGCCGGCAGGGTGGCTCCCGAGAATGAAAAACTGTTTTTT. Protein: CASSLAGRVAPENEKLFF.

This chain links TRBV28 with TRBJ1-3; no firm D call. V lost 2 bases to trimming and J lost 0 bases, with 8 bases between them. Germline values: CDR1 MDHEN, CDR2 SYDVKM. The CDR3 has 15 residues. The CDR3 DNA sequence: TGTGCCAGCAGTTTAGGCCCCGGCTCTGGAAACACCATATATTTT. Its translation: CASSLGPGSGNTIYF.

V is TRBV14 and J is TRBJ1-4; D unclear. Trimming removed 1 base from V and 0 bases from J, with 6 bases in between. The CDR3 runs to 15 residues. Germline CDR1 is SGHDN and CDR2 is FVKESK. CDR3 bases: TGTGCCAGCAGCCAAGCTCTATCAACTAATGAAAAACTGTTTTTT. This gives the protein CASSQALSTNEKLFF. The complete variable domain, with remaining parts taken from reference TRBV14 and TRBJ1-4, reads EAGVTQFPSHSVIEKGQTVTLRCDPISGHDNLYWYRRVMGKEIKFLLHFVKESKQDESGMPNNRFLAERTGGTYSTLKVQPAELEDSGVYFCASSQALSTNEKLFFGSGTQLSVL.

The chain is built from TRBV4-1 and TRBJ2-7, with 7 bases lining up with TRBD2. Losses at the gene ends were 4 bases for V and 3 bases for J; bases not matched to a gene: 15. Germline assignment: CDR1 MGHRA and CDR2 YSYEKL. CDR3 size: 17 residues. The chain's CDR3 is CASSPTGGSFPFYEQYF. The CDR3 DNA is TGCGCCAGCAGCCCAACGGGGGGTTCTTTCCCCTTCTACGAGCAGTACTTC.

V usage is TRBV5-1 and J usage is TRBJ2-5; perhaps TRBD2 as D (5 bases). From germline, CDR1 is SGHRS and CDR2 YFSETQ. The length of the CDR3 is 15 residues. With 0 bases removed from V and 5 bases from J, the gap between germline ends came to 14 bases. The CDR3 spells CASSLGEYLVETQYF. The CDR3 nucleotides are TGCGCCAGCAGCTTGGGGGAGTATCTCGTGGAGACCCAGTACTTC.

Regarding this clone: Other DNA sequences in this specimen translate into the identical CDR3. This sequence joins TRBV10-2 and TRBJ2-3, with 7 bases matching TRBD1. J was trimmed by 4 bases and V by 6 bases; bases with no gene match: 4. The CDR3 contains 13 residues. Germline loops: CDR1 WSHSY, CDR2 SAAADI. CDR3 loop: CASREQGSDTQYF. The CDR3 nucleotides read TGCGCCAGCAGGGAACAGGGGTCAGATACGCAGTATTTT.

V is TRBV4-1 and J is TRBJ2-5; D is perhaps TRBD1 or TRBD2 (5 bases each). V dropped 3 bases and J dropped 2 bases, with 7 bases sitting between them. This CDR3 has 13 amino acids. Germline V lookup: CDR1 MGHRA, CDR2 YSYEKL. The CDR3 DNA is TGCGCCAGCAGCCAGGGACGGCAAGAGACCCAGTACTTC. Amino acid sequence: CASSQGRQETQYF.